This T cell receptor (beta chain) was identified during a study of T cell changes during pregnancy in multiple sclerosis. Looked up from germline, CDR1 is GTSNPN and CDR2 is SVGIG (reference sequence). The V segment lost 3 bases and the J segment 6 bases; nucleotides outside the gene matches: 7. This CDR3 region has 14 residues. Generated by immunoSEQ multiplex PCR, the TCRdb table keeps only in-frame clones and is missing some. The sample carries 55,000 to 65,000 clones, roughly nine tenths recorded once. The V call is TRBV30, the J call TRBJ2-2; 7 bases line up with TRBD1. The clonotype originates from a female donor in good health, enrolled as a control in a pregnancy study. The material sequenced was peripheral blood, taken in the first trimester of pregnancy. CDR3 DNA: TGTGCCTGGAGGGGGGACAGAAAGGCCGGGGAGCTGTTTTTT. This translates into CAWRGDRKAGELFF.